This TCR beta chain was documented in a study of regulatory T cells in long-lasting Graves disease. There are many counts of this clonotype. Its matching antigen is unknown. This CDR3 region has 17 residues. CDR1 and CDR2 (germline): MNHNS, SASEGT. V dropped 1 base and J dropped 5; count of bases not matched to a gene: 14. Arm-PCR of CDR3 regions and iRepertoire HTBI primers were used to build TCR beta libraries. TCRdb independently ran MiXCR on the multiplex PCR reads; one entry per CDR3 protein. The data show about 470,000 distinct CDR3 sequences, under 25% seen once. The study's findings and limits: More public clonotypes were shared by persistent patients (around 2,800) than by new patients (fewer than 1,000). TRBV28, TRBJ1-2 and TRBJ2-5 were favored in persistent disease.

Time point defined: persistent/refractory GD, antithyroid drugs over 5 years with positive TRAb. Making the TCR library involved RNA that had been extracted from PBMCs. Criteria from the American Thyroid Association guidelines were applied to diagnose Graves' disease. In this cohort, patients came from an endocrinology department located in Xi'an, China. The sequencing here drew on peripheral blood mononuclear cells (PBMCs), taken when the disease was refractory, from a patient treated with antithyroid drugs. The chain recombines TRBV6-1 with TRBJ2-7, with 7 bases fitting TRBD2. This TCR derives from a female donor with Graves disease. The CDR3 DNA reads as TGTGCCAGCAGTGAAGGGTTCTGGCGGGAGTTACCTCACGAGCAGTACTTC. Translation gives CASSEGFWRELPHEQYF.